The TCR beta chain described here comes from a study of prognosis after radiotherapy for stage I lung cancer (dated by TCRdb to the early 2020s). Regarding the study in general: Between early 2018 and early 2019, over 15 patients with stage I NSCLC were enrolled in Nanjing, China. There were around 15 patients with newly diagnosed primary stage I lung tumors and a handful of patients with oligometastatic NSCLC after surgical resection of the primary tumor. Every patient was deemed medically inoperable, approximately eleven because of comorbidities and 7 because they refused surgery. The cohort comprised 13 men and 5 or 6 women with a median age of almost 75 years, ranging from roughly 50 to 84 years. Tumor histology was squamous cell carcinoma in seven or eight patients and adenocarcinoma in more than 10. Using image-guided IMRT or VMAT, SBRT was delivered in 3 to 5 fractions at a biologically effective dose of at least 100 Gy. In every patient, SBRT was given without any concurrent therapy. Distant metastases were developed by four of the 19 patients after SBRT, at a median of around seven months, whereas no significant progression was observed in the other 15 patients. The study profiled peripheral blood TCR beta repertoires from stage I NSCLC patients before and after stereotactic body radiotherapy and related them to distant failure. The study sequenced approximately 38 blood samples from some 19 patients, one before and one after SBRT per patient. Overall study outcomes, separate from this receptor: Whether the expanded TCR clones were tumor-specific was not determined. None of the reported P values were adjusted for multiple comparisons. TRBV and TRBJ usage frequencies reportedly varied with metastasis status, involving two V genes at baseline and roughly 9 V and two J genes after SBRT. Post-SBRT Shannon entropy and its change from baseline were lower in patients who developed distant metastases; baseline Shannon entropy was not associated with metastases. After SBRT, the count of unique TCR clones dropped from a median of about 10,000 beforehand to roughly 6,800 afterward (Wilcoxon paired P=0.011). The small cohort and short follow-up limited the study, so independent validation of the findings is needed.

V is clipped by 1 base and J by 9 bases, and the sequence between their germline boundaries is 18 bases long. From a lookup of the germline V gene, CDR1 and CDR2 are MNHNS and SASEGT. From cysteine to phenylalanine, the CDR3 is 15 amino acids long. Just the 45-base CDR3 DNA is kept, in frame starting at base 1. The table lists this clonotype with many counts. Its antigen remains undetermined. No base qualities exist here, and no much larger clone lies one base off it. Two rounds of multiplex PCR were used to amplify the TCR beta CDR3 region from genomic DNA. In the first round of PCR, primers specific to each TRBV and TRBJ gene were used, and the primer sequences are filed in Chinese patent CN105087789A. Universal primers were used in the second PCR round. The Roche High Pure PCR Template Preparation Kit was used to extract genomic DNA from the frozen PBMCs. The libraries underwent paired-end sequencing with 151 bp reads on an Illumina HiSeq 3000. As for the original processing: Raw reads lacking the multiplex PCR primer sequences were removed with CutAdapt. High-quality paired reads were merged into contigs with PEAR. TRB V, D and J gene segments were assigned to each contig with MiXCR by alignment to reference sequences. CDR3 sequences were clustered by base quality and sequence similarity to remove sequencing errors. Diversity was calculated as Shannon entropy divided by the natural log of the number of productive TCR sequences. To get clonality, Shannon entropy was divided by the natural log of the number of unique clonotypes, and that result was subtracted from one. Progression-free survival cut-offs for repertoire metrics were chosen using the Youden index of ROC curves, with analyses run in R 3.5.3. Using fastp at Q25 and MiXCR, TCRdb reprocessed the public reads and kept productive beta chains. Rows matching on CDR3 protein sequence are summarized as one entry with the most common DNA and genes. TCRdb's processing, not the study's, gives the V and J calls here. The sample contains some 17,000 distinct CDR3 sequences, roughly 45% of them found a single time. The ten largest clonotypes hold under 50% of the sample.

A history of other malignancies or of prior chemotherapy or radiotherapy was absent in all patients, and node-negative disease was shown on CT and PET/CT in all patients. At each of two time points, about 6 milliliters of peripheral venous blood were collected into EDTA tubes. Ficoll-Paque Plus density-gradient centrifugation was used to isolate PBMCs. Samples were stored at -80°C immediately after collection until analysis. The rearranged chain carries TRBV6-1 and TRBJ2-5, and possibly TRBD1, on 7 matching bases. The clonotype originates from a donor aged 50 or older with non-small cell lung cancer. The source was PBMCs, collected before or after stereotactic body radiation therapy (not recorded which). The CDR3 protein is CASSEDAARGVAQYF. Here is the DNA: TGTGCCAGCAGTGAAGACGCGGCCAGGGGGGTAGCCCAGTACTTC.